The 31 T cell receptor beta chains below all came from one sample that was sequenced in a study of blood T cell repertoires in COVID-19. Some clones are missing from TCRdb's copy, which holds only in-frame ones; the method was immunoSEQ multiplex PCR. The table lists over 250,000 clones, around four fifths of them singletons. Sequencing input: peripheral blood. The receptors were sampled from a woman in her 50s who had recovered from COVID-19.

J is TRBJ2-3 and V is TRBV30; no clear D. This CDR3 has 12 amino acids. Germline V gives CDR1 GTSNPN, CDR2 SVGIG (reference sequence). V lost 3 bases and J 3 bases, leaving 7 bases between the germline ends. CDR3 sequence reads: CAWSPRTDTQYF. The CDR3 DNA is TGTGCCTGGAGCCCGCGAACAGATACGCAGTATTTT.

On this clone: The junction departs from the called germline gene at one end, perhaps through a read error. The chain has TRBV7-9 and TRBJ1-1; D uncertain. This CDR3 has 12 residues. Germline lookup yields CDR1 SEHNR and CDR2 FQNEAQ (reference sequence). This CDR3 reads CASSFSPPPRHF. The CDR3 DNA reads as TGTGCCAGCAGCTTCTCCCCCCCACCGCGCCACTTT. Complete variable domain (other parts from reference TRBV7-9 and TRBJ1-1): DTGVSQNPRHKITKRGQNVTFRCDPISEHNRLYWYRQTLGQGPEFLTYFQNEAQLEKSRLLSDRFSAERPKGSFSTLEIQRTEQGDSAMYLCASSFSPPPRHFGQGTRLTVV.

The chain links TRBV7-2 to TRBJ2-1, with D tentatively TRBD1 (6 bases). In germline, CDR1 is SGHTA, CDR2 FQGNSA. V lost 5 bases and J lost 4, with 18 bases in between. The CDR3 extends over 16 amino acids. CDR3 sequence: CASSLRRDTIYNEQFF. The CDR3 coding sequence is TGTGCCAGCAGCCTCCGCCGGGACACGATATACAATGAGCAGTTCTTC.

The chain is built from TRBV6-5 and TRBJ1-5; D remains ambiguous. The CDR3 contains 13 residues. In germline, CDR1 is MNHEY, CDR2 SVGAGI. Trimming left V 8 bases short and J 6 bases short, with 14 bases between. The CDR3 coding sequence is TGTGCCAGCCGATTAGGCGGCTCTCAGCCCCAGCATTTT. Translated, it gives CASRLGGSQPQHF.

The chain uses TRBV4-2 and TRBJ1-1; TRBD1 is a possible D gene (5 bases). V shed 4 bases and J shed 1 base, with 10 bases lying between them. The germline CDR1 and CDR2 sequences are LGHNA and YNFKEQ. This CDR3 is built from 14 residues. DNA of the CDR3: TGTGCCAGCAGCCGCCTCCAGGGGAACACTGAAGCTTTCTTT. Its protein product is CASSRLQGNTEAFF.

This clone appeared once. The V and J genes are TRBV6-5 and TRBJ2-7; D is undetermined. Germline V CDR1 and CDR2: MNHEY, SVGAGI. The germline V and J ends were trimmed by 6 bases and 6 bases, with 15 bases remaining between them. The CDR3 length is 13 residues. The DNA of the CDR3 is TGTGCCAGCAGGTACGACATTTCCAGCGAGCAGTACTTC. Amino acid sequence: CASRYDISSEQYF.

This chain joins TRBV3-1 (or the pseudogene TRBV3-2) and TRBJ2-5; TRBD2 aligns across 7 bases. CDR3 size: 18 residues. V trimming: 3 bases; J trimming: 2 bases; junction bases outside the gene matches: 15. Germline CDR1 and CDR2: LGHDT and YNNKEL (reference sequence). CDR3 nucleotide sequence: TGTGCCAGCAGCCATCCCCGGAGCAGCGGGGACCGACAAGAGACCCAGTACTTC. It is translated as CASSHPRSSGDRQETQYF.

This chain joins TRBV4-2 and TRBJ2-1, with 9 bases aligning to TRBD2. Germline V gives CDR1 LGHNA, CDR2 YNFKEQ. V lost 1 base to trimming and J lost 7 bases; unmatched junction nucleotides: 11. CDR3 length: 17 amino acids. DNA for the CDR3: TGTGCCAGCAGCCAAGCCGCGGGGGGGGGCTTGGGAAATGAGCAGTTCTTC. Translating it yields CASSQAAGGGLGNEQFF.

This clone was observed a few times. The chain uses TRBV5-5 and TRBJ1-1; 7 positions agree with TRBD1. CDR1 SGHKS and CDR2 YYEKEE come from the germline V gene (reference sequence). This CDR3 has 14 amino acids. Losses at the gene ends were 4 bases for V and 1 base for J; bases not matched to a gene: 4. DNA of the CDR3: TGTGCCAGCAGCCCCCGGGACAGGAACACTGAAGCTTTCTTT. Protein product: CASSPRDRNTEAFF. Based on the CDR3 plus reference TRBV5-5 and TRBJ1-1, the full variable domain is DAGVTQSPTHLIKTRGQQVTLRCSPISGHKSVSWYQQVLGQGPQFIFQYYEKEERGRGNFPDRFSARQFPNYSSELNVNALLLGDSALYLCASSPRDRNTEAFFGQGTRLTVV.

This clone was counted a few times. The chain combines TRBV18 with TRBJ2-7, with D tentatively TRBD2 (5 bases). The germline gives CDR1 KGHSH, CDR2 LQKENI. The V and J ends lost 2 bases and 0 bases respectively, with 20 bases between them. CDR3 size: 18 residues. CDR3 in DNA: TGTGCCAGCTCACCAACCGGGGTGTCGTTGGTTGACTCCTACGAGCAGTACTTC. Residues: CASSPTGVSLVDSYEQYF.

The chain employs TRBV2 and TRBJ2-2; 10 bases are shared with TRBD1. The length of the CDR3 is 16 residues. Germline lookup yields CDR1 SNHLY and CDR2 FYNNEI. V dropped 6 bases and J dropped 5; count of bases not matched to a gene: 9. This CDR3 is CASSNRDRGGTGELFF. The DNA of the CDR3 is TGTGCCAGCAGCAACCGGGACAGGGGTGGTACCGGGGAGCTGTTTTTT.

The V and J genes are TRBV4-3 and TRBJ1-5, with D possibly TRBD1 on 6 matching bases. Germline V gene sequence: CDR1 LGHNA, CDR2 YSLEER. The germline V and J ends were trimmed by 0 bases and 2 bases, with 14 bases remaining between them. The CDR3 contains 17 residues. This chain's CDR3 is CASSQEDSGGGNQPQHF. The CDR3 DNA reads TGCGCCAGCAGCCAAGAAGATAGCGGGGGCGGCAATCAGCCCCAGCATTTT.

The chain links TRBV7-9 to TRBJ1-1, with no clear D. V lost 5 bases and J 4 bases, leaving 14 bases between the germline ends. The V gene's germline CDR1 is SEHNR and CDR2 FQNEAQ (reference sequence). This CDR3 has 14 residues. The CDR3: CASSQKPGGTEAFF. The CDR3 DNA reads TGTGCCAGCAGCCAAAAGCCGGGTGGCACTGAAGCTTTCTTT.

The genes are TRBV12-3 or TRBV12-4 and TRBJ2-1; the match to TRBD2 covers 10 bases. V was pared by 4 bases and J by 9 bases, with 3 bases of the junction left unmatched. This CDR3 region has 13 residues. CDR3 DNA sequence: TGTGCCAGCAGTTCGGGACTAGCGAGTGAGCAGTTCTTC. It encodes CASSSGLASEQFF.

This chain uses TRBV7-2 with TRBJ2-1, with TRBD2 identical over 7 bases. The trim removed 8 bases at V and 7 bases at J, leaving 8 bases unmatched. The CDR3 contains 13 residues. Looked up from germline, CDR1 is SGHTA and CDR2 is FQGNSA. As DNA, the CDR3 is TGTGCCAGCGGACTAGTCATGAATAATGAGCAGTTCTTC. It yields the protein CASGLVMNNEQFF.

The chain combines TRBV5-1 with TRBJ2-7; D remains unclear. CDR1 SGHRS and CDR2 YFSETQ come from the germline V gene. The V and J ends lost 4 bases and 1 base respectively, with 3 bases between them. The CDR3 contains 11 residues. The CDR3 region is CASSTSYEQYF. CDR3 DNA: TGCGCCAGCAGCACATCCTACGAGCAGTACTTC.

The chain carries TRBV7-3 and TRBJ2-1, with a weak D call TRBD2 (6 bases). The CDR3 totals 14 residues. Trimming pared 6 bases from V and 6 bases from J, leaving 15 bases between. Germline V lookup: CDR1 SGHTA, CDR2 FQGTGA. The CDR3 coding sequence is TGTGCCAGCAGGTTTCGGGACTCGATCAATGAGCAGTTCTTC. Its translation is CASRFRDSINEQFF.

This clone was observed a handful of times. The CDR3 here is CASSRRGASEKLFF. CDR3 bases: TGTGCCAGCAGCCGTCGGGGGGCAAGTGAAAAACTGTTTTTT. The chain combines TRBV5-5 with TRBJ1-4, with D perhaps matching TRBD1 (6 bases). Trimming removed 4 bases from V and 7 bases from J, with 14 bases in between. This CDR3 spans 14 amino acids. Germline loops: CDR1 SGHKS, CDR2 YYEKEE (reference sequence).

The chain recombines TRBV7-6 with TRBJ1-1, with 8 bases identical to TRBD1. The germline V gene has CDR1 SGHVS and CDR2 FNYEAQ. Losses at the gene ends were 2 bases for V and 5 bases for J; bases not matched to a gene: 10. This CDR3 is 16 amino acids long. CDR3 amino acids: CASSLRQGIEGTEAFF. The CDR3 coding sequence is TGTGCCAGCAGCTTAAGACAGGGGATTGAGGGAACTGAAGCTTTCTTT.

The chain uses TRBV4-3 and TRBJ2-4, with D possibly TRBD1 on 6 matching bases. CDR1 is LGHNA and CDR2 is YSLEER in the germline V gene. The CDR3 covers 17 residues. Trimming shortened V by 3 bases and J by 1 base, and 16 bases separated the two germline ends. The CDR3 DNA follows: TGCGCCAGCAGCCAGGACCTACAGGGTTTCGCCAAAAACATTCAGTACTTC. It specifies CASSQDLQGFAKNIQYF.

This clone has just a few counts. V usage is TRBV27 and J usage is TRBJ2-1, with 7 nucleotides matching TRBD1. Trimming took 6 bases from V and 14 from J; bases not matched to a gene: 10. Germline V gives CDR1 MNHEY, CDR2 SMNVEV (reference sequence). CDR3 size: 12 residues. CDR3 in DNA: TGTGCCAGCAGGGATCGGACAGGCAGGGAGTTCTTC. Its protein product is CASRDRTGREFF.

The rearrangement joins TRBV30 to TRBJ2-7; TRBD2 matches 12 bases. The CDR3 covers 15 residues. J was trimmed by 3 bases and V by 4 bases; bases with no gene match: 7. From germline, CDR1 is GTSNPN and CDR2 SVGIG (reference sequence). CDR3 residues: CAWNTSGGQDYEQYF. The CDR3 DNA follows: TGTGCCTGGAATACTAGCGGGGGGCAAGACTACGAGCAGTACTTC.

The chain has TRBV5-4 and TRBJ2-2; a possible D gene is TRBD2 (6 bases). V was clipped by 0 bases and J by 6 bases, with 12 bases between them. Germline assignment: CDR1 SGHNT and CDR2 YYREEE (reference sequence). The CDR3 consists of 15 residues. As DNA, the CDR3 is TGTGCCAGCAGCTTGGATCAGGGAGGCGCCGGGGAGCTGTTTTTT. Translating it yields CASSLDQGGAGELFF.

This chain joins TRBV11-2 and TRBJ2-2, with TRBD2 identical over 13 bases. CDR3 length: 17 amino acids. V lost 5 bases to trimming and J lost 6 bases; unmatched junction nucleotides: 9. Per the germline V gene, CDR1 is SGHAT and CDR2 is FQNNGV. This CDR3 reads CASSVRTSGRWAGELFF. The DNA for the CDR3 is TGTGCCAGCAGCGTCCGGACTAGCGGGAGATGGGCCGGGGAGCTGTTTTTT.

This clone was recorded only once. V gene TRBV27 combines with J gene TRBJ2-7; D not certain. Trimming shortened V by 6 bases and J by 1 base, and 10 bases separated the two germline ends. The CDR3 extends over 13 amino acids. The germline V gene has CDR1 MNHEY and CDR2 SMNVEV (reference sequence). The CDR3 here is CASSTGWSYEQYF. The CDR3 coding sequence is TGTGCCAGCAGCACCGGGTGGTCCTACGAGCAGTACTTC.

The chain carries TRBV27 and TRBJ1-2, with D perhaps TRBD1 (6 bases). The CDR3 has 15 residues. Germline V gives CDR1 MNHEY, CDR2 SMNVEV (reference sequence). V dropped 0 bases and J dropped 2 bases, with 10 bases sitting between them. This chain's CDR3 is CASSLSRTANYGYTF. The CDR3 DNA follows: TGTGCCAGCAGTTTATCCCGGACAGCGAACTATGGCTACACCTTC.

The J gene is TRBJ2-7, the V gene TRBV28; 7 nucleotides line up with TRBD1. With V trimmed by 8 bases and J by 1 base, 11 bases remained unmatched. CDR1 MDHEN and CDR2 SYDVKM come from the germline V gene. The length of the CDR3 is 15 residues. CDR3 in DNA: TGTGCCAGCCCCCCCTCGACAGGGATGTCCTACGAGCAGTACTTC. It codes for CASPPSTGMSYEQYF. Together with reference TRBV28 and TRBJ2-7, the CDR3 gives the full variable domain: DVKVTQSSRYLVKRTGEKVFLECVQDMDHENMFWYRQDPGLGLRLIYFSYDVKMKEKGDIPEGYSVSREKKERFSLILESASTNQTSMYLCASPPSTGMSYEQYFGPGTRLTVT.

The CDR3 DNA reads TGCGCCAGCAGCTTGCAGGGAAGTCAGTATGGCTACACCTTC. Translation: CASSLQGSQYGYTF. The chain is built from TRBV5-1 and TRBJ1-2, with a possible D match to TRBD1 (5 bases). The CDR3 extends over 14 amino acids. CDR1 and CDR2 from the germline V gene are SGHRS and YFSETQ. Trimming stripped 1 base from V and 5 bases from J, with 12 bases between.

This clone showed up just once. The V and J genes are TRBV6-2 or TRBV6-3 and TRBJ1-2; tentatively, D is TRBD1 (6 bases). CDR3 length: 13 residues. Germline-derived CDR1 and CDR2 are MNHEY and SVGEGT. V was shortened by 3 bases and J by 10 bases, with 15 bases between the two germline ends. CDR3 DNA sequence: TGTGCCAGCAGTTATTTCCCTACAGGGCCCTACACCTTC. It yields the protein CASSYFPTGPYTF.

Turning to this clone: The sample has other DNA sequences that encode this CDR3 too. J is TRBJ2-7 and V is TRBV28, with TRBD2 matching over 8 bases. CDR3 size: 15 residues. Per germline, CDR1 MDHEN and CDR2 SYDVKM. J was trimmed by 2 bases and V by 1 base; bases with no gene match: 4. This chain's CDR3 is CASSLSGGGTYEQYF. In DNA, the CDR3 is TGTGCCAGCAGTTTATCCGGCGGGGGGACCTACGAGCAGTACTTC.

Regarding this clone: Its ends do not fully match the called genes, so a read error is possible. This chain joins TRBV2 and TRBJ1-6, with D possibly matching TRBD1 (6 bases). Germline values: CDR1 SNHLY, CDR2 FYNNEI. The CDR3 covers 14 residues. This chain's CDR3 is CATSQGNTNSPLHF. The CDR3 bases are TGTGCCACCAGTCAGGGGAATACTAATTCACCCCTCCACTTT.